These 5 T cell receptor beta chains were sequenced from one sample in a study of CD8+CD57+ T cells in acquired aplastic anemia. The study profiled TCR beta VDJ and CDR3 using genomic DNA as template. Using its own MiXCR run on the reads, TCRdb lists one record per CDR3 protein. The table includes 200,000 to 300,000 distinct CDR3 sequences, approximately 45% detected once. Before being chosen for sequencing, patients had shown CD8+CD57+ cell expansion by flow cytometry. The specimen was sorted CD4+, CD8+, or CD8+CD57+ T cells (not recorded which) from PBMCs. The source is a human donor with aplastic anemia.

The J gene is TRBJ2-7, the V gene TRBV4-2, with TRBD2 matching 8 bases. Germline V gene sequence: CDR1 LGHNA, CDR2 YNFKEQ. V dropped 0 bases and J dropped 3; count of bases not matched to a gene: 1. The CDR3 extends over 14 amino acids. This CDR3 is CASSQESGSYEQYF. CDR3 nucleotides: TGTGCCAGCAGCCAAGAGAGCGGGAGCTACGAGCAGTACTTC.

The rearrangement links TRBV30 to TRBJ2-1, with D perhaps assigned TRBD1 or TRBD2 (6 bases each). This CDR3 is 15 amino acids long. Trimming took 4 bases from V and 0 from J, leaving 13 bases between them. Looked up from germline, CDR1 is GTSNPN and CDR2 is SVGIG (reference sequence). CDR3 residues: CAWIRGGSSYNEQFF. The CDR3, as DNA: TGTGCCTGGATCCGAGGGGGGTCCTCCTACAATGAGCAGTTCTTC.

This clonotype appeared a few times. The CDR3 coding sequence is TGTGCCAGCAGCCCCCGACAGGGGGAGGGGTTGGAGACCCAGTACTTC. This encodes CASSPRQGEGLETQYF. The rearrangement joins TRBV3-2 to TRBJ2-5; the D call of TRBD1 is as the table states it, not checked on the DNA. TRBV3-2 is recorded as a pseudogene. The CDR3 totals 16 residues.

Remarks on this clonotype: A much more abundant neighbour one base away suggests this may be a read error. This chain connects TRBV7-8 to TRBJ2-1; 10 positions match TRBD2. CDR1 SGHVS and CDR2 FQNEAQ come from the germline V gene. The CDR3 runs 17 residues. The CDR3 sequence: CASSLYPVAGGYNEQSF. The CDR3 region has the DNA TGTGCCAGCAGCTTATATCCCGTAGCGGGGGGTTACAATGAGCAGTCCTTC.

In its sample, this clonotype was seen many times. The chain couples TRBV11-2 to TRBJ2-1, with 10 bases that match TRBD2. The CDR3 runs 17 residues. Germline CDR1 and CDR2: SGHAT and FQNNGV. J was trimmed by 3 bases and V by 1 base; bases with no gene match: 6. DNA for the CDR3: TGTGCCAGCAGCTTAGCGGCTAGCGGGAGAATCTACAATGAGCAGTTCTTC. This translates into CASSLAASGRIYNEQFF.